The entry below describes one T cell receptor (beta chain). The sample belongs to a study of blood T cell repertoires in COVID-19. Across the whole study: Sites in the United States, Italy and Spain provided acute and convalescent COVID-19 samples. In each case, the material was cDNA or gDNA derived from T cells, B-cell-depleted T cells, or PBMCs.

The V gene's germline CDR1 is MNHEY and CDR2 SVGAGI. V gave up 5 bases and J gave up 0 bases, with 11 bases separating them. CDR3 size: 15 residues. In the authors' workflow: From reference gene primer amplification, estimates of nucleated cell counts were derived. The table came from immunoSEQ multiplex PCR; TCRdb's copy has only in-frame clones and leaves some out. That table supplies the V and J calls and clone size; D and trimming were determined from the DNA. The profile covers about 210,000 clones, with around 84% appearing a single time and 10% taken by the ten largest. The Seattle site enrolled patients during active infection and followed them longitudinally.

The chain employs TRBV6-5 and TRBJ1-5; D is ambiguous. Material for sequencing was peripheral blood. The receptor's source is a woman aged 80 or older with COVID-19, enrolled during active disease. The CDR3 reads CASSPSTDSNQPQHF. The CDR3, as DNA: TGTGCCAGCAGTCCCTCAACAGATAGCAATCAGCCCCAGCATTTT.